Presented here are 32 T cell receptor beta chains from one specimen sequenced in a study of identical twins. TCRdb independently ran MiXCR on the 5' RACE reads; one entry per CDR3 protein. The sample consists of 650,000 to 750,000 distinct CDR3 sequences, around 20% of them appearing once. These data also formed part of another study, on T cells expressing NK-cell markers.

The specimen sequenced was PBMCs. The receptors derive from a woman aged 18-35 years in good health.

This chain links TRBV9 with TRBJ2-1; 9 positions match TRBD2. Germline V gene lookup returns CDR1 SGDLS and CDR2 YYNGEE. V was pared by 0 bases and J by 1 base, with 11 bases of the junction left unmatched. CDR3 length: 19 amino acids. The DNA for the CDR3 is TGTGCCAGCAGCGTAGAGGGAAGGGGCGGGAGGGCGTCCTACAATGAGCAGTTCTTC. It codes for CASSVEGRGGRASYNEQFF.

There are many counts of this clonotype. The gene calls are TRBV6-5 and TRBJ2-1; D not certain. V was clipped by 2 bases and J by 9 bases, with 8 bases between them. Germline assignment: CDR1 MNHEY and CDR2 SVGAGI. The CDR3 runs to 12 residues. The CDR3 nucleotides are TGTGCCAGCAGTTACAACCTGGGTGAGCAGTTCTTC. This encodes CASSYNLGEQFF.

This clonotype was detected only a few times. The J gene is TRBJ2-1, the V gene TRBV5-1; possible D gene TRBD2, 5 bases. V lost 1 base, J lost 10 bases, and 12 bases lay in between. Per germline, CDR1 SGHRS and CDR2 YFSETQ. This CDR3 is 13 amino acids long. The CDR3 DNA sequence: TGCGCCAGCAGCTTGTTAGCCAGCGGCGAGCAGTTCTTC. Protein sequence: CASSLLASGEQFF.

This chain links TRBV10-1 with TRBJ2-1; maybe TRBD2 (5 bases). The germline CDR1 and CDR2 sequences are WNHNN and SYGVQD (reference sequence). The V end was cut by 8 bases, the J end by 9 bases, with 20 bases between. The CDR3 length is 14 residues. CDR3 in DNA: TGCGCCAGCGAAGAGGGCTCGGGGATCGGTGAGCAGTTCTTC. Amino acids: CASEEGSGIGEQFF.

This clonotype was seen a handful of times. The gene calls are TRBV27 and TRBJ2-5; the match to TRBD1 covers 8 bases. Germline trimming cut 8 bases from V and 5 bases from J; bases unmatched to any gene: 10. The CDR3 runs to 14 residues. Germline V gene lookup returns CDR1 MNHEY and CDR2 SMNVEV (reference sequence). CDR3 loop: CASGLGQGHETQYF. The CDR3 nucleotides read TGTGCCAGCGGTCTTGGACAGGGCCACGAGACCCAGTACTTC.

The chain carries TRBV5-1 and TRBJ2-5; 9 positions agree with TRBD1. Trimming cost V 0 bases and J 5 bases; bases outside gene matches: 17. This CDR3 is built from 19 residues. Germline V gene lookup returns CDR1 SGHRS and CDR2 YFSETQ. This CDR3 reads CASSLALIAGTGLSETQYF. For the CDR3, the DNA is TGCGCCAGCAGCTTGGCCTTAATTGCCGGGACAGGGTTAAGCGAGACCCAGTACTTC.

The rearrangement uses TRBV29-1 and TRBJ2-4, with D perhaps TRBD1 (6 bases). The ends were cut back, 7 bases at V and 0 bases at J, with 19 bases in the middle. CDR1 is SQVTM and CDR2 is ANQGSEA in the germline V gene. The CDR3 has 16 residues. CDR3 nucleotide sequence: TGCAGCGCGCGTTTAGGGACACTTCTAGCCAAAAACATTCAGTACTTC. Its protein product is CSARLGTLLAKNIQYF.

In this sample, this clonotype turned up many times. V is TRBV12-3 or TRBV12-4 and J is TRBJ2-4, with 7 bases aligning to TRBD2. The CDR3 runs 13 residues. Germline trimming cut 8 bases from V and 2 bases from J; bases unmatched to any gene: 3. CDR3 residues: CASHSGPKNIQYF. CDR3 sequence (DNA): TGTGCCAGCCATAGCGGGCCCAAAAACATTCAGTACTTC.

This clonotype was recorded many times. J is TRBJ2-7 and V is TRBV5-1; perhaps TRBD2 as D (6 bases). The CDR3 loop spans 14 amino acids. V was pared by 4 bases and J by 5 bases, with 16 bases between. Germline values: CDR1 SGHRS, CDR2 YFSETQ. The CDR3 sequence: CASSPGTTGDEQYF. The CDR3 region has the DNA TGCGCCAGCAGCCCGGGAACCACGGGGGACGAGCAGTACTTC. The variable domain in full, completed from reference TRBV5-1 and TRBJ2-7, reads KAGVTQTPRYLIKTRGQQVTLSCSPISGHRSVSWYQQTPGQGLQFLFEYFSETQRNKGNFPGRFSGRQFSNSRSEMNVSTLELGDSALYLCASSPGTTGDEQYFGPGTRLTVT.

The J gene is TRBJ2-2, the V gene TRBV6-2 or TRBV6-3, with D perhaps TRBD2 (5 bases). V lost 6 bases and J 4 bases, leaving 27 bases between the germline ends. CDR1 is MNHEY and CDR2 is SVGEGT in the germline V gene. The CDR3 consists of 19 residues. In DNA form, the CDR3 reads TGTGCCAGCAGCCCATACTCTGTTAGTCGCGGGTGGCGCACCGGGGAGCTGTTTTTT. This translates into CASSPYSVSRGWRTGELFF.

V is TRBV5-1 and J is TRBJ1-1; possibly TRBD1 for D (5 bases). Germline V gives CDR1 SGHRS, CDR2 YFSETQ. The CDR3 sequence is 14 residues long. V dropped 3 bases and J dropped 4 bases, with 13 bases sitting between them. The CDR3 DNA is TGCGCCAGCAGCTACAACCAGGGCCGCACTGAAGCTTTCTTT. It codes for CASSYNQGRTEAFF.

This clonotype appeared a few times. This chain uses TRBV5-1 with TRBJ2-6, with a tentative D call TRBD1 (6 bases). V dropped 0 bases and J dropped 5 bases, with 6 bases sitting between them. The CDR3 sequence is 14 residues long. CDR1 and CDR2 from the germline V gene are SGHRS and YFSETQ. The chain's CDR3 is CASSLGDRANVLTF. The CDR3 nucleotides are TGCGCCAGCAGCTTGGGGGACAGGGCCAACGTCCTGACTTTC. Variable domain in full (rest from reference TRBV5-1 and TRBJ2-6): KAGVTQTPRYLIKTRGQQVTLSCSPISGHRSVSWYQQTPGQGLQFLFEYFSETQRNKGNFPGRFSGRQFSNSRSEMNVSTLELGDSALYLCASSLGDRANVLTFGAGSRLTVL.

This clonotype was observed many times. The gene calls are TRBV20-1 and TRBJ2-1; 7 nucleotides align to TRBD1. After removal of 6 bases from V and 9 bases from J, the junction contained 11 bases not matched to a gene. From germline, CDR1 is DFQATT and CDR2 SNEGSKA (reference sequence). The CDR3 is made up of 13 amino acids. CDR3 amino acids: CSALDRLVSEQFF. As DNA, the CDR3 is TGCAGTGCCCTGGACAGGCTAGTCTCTGAGCAGTTCTTC.

V is TRBV9 and J is TRBJ2-2; no firm D call. Germline V gives CDR1 SGDLS, CDR2 YYNGEE. V was pared by 2 bases and J by 10 bases, with 9 bases between. The CDR3 contains 12 residues. This CDR3 reads CASSVISSELFF. The DNA for the CDR3 is TGTGCCAGCAGCGTCATTTCATCGGAGCTGTTTTTT.

Regarding this clonotype: Because the CDR3 is missing its conserved closing phenylalanine or tryptophan, this is likely a read error. The rearrangement links TRBV4-3 to TRBJ1-5; D ambiguous. CDR1 LGHNA and CDR2 YSLEER come from the germline V gene. The CDR3 sequence is 13 residues long. Trimming removed 0 bases at V and 7 bases at J, with 7 bases between. Written as DNA, the CDR3 is TGCGCCAGCAGCCAAGATTTCTGGCAGCCCCAGCATTCT. Its translation is CASSQDFWQPQHS.

This clonotype was observed a handful of times. V and J are TRBV5-1 and TRBJ1-6; D may be TRBD1 (6 bases). V lost 2 bases and J 7 bases, leaving 10 bases between the germline ends. Per the germline V gene, CDR1 is SGHRS and CDR2 is YFSETQ. CDR3 length equals 14 residues. The CDR3 DNA follows: TGCGCCAGCAGCTTCTGGACAGTCAATTCACCCCTCCACTTT. It specifies CASSFWTVNSPLHF.

Ten or more counts support this clonotype. The chain uses TRBV14 and TRBJ2-5, with D perhaps matching TRBD2 (5 bases). The CDR3 sequence is 13 residues long. Germline V lookup: CDR1 SGHDN, CDR2 FVKESK. Trimming took off 6 bases at V and 5 bases at J, with 13 bases between the two ends. This CDR3 is CASRGGYGETQYF. CDR3 nucleotide sequence: TGTGCCAGCAGAGGCGGGTATGGGGAGACCCAGTACTTC.

The chain combines TRBV7-2 with TRBJ2-1; the match to TRBD1 covers 9 bases. V shed 2 bases and J 9 bases; nucleotides not matched to a gene: 8. The CDR3 is made up of 15 amino acids. Germline V CDR1 and CDR2: SGHTA, FQGNSA. As DNA, the CDR3 is TGTGCCAGCAGCTTATATACAGGGGGCATTAGTGAGCAGTTCTTC. Its translation is CASSLYTGGISEQFF.

This clonotype has just a few counts. The conserved phenylalanine or tryptophan is not found at the CDR3 terminus, so this likely reflects a read error. The chain links TRBV5-1 to TRBJ2-2; 10 bases fit TRBD1. V shed 4 bases and J 0 bases; nucleotides not matched to a gene: 6. The length of the CDR3 is 17 residues. Germline V CDR1 and CDR2: SGHRS, YFSETQ. The DNA of the CDR3 is TGCGCCAGCAGCCCCAGGACAGGGGGAACGAACACCGGGGAGCTGTTTTCT. Translating gives CASSPRTGGTNTGELFS.

The chain couples TRBV18 to TRBJ1-1, with TRBD1 identical over 9 bases. The germline V gene has CDR1 KGHSH and CDR2 LQKENI. There are 12 residues in the CDR3. The J segment lost 10 bases and the V segment lost 3 bases, leaving 3 bases of the junction unmatched. CDR3 amino acids: CASSPGQGRAFF. The CDR3 region has the DNA TGTGCCAGCTCACCTGGACAGGGGCGAGCTTTCTTT.

In this sample, this clonotype turned up a few times. The chain is built from TRBV5-1 and TRBJ2-2; 11 bases align to TRBD2. V shed 4 bases and J 3 bases; nucleotides not matched to a gene: 8. This CDR3 region has 17 residues. Germline V CDR1 and CDR2: SGHRS, YFSETQ. The CDR3 is CASSPLGLAVDTGELFF. The CDR3 nucleotides read TGCGCCAGCAGCCCCCTGGGACTAGCGGTCGACACCGGGGAGCTGTTTTTT.

This clonotype was seen ten or more times. In DNA form, the CDR3 reads TGCAGTGCTAACCGACAGGGAAGGGAAGAGCAGTACTTC. As protein: CSANRQGREEQYF. The V gene is TRBV20-1, the J gene TRBJ2-7; 7 nucleotides agree with TRBD1. The CDR3 loop spans 13 amino acids. CDR1 and CDR2 (germline): DFQATT, SNEGSKA (reference sequence). Losses at the gene ends were 4 bases for V and 7 bases for J; bases not matched to a gene: 10.

V gene TRBV18 combines with J gene TRBJ2-7; the D gene is possibly TRBD1 (6 bases). V dropped 2 bases and J dropped 2 bases, with 19 bases sitting between them. Germline loops: CDR1 KGHSH, CDR2 LQKENI. The CDR3 totals 17 residues. CDR3 coding DNA: TGTGCCAGCTCACCAATTTCTCATTCCGGGACAACCTACGAGCAGTACTTC. Its translation is CASSPISHSGTTYEQYF.

The table lists this clonotype with a few counts. The rearrangement uses TRBV4-2 and TRBJ1-2, with D unresolved. With 4 bases removed from V and 8 bases from J, the gap between germline ends came to 11 bases. The germline gives CDR1 LGHNA, CDR2 YNFKEQ. CDR3 length: 12 amino acids. The CDR3 reads CASSRDAGGYTF. The CDR3 DNA reads TGTGCCAGCAGCCGAGACGCGGGAGGCTACACCTTC.

The sample holds a few counts of this clonotype. V and J are TRBV4-1 and TRBJ2-5, with 7 bases lining up with TRBD2. The CDR3 is 15 amino acids. Germline V CDR1 and CDR2: MGHRA, YSYEKL. Germline trimming cut 1 base from V and 3 bases from J; bases unmatched to any gene: 5. The CDR3 spells CASSQGLLAEETQYF. In DNA, the CDR3 is TGCGCCAGCAGCCAAGGTCTCCTAGCGGAAGAGACCCAGTACTTC.

This clonotype was recorded a few times. CDR3 nucleotide sequence: TGCGCCAGCAGCTTCGGGACTAGCGGGCCTAGCACAGATACGCAGTATTTT. Protein sequence: CASSFGTSGPSTDTQYF. This chain connects TRBV5-1 to TRBJ2-3; 12 nucleotides agree with TRBD2. Germline values: CDR1 SGHRS, CDR2 YFSETQ. V dropped 2 bases and J dropped 0; count of bases not matched to a gene: 4. The CDR3 has 17 amino acids.

V gene TRBV5-6 combines with J gene TRBJ2-2; TRBD1 agrees at 9 bases. This CDR3 is 16 amino acids long. Germline V CDR1 and CDR2: SGHDT, YYEEEE. J gave up 7 bases and V 0 bases, and 7 bases lay outside the gene matches. The CDR3 here is CASSLGTGDLIGELFF. In nucleotides, the CDR3 is TGTGCCAGCAGCTTGGGGACAGGGGATCTCATCGGGGAGCTGTTTTTT. Using reference TRBV5-6 and TRBJ2-2 for the parts outside the CDR3, the full variable domain is DAGVTQSPTHLIKTRGQQVTLRCSPKSGHDTVSWYQQALGQGPQFIFQYYEEEERQRGNFPDRFSGHQFPNYSSELNVNALLLGDSALYLCASSLGTGDLIGELFFGEGSRLTVL.

This clonotype turned up a few times. The J gene is TRBJ2-3, the V gene TRBV25-1, with TRBD2 matching over 8 bases. Looked up from germline, CDR1 is MGHDK and CDR2 is SYGVNS. V lost 1 base and J lost 1; bases outside the gene matches: 4. The CDR3 sequence is 16 residues long. CDR3 region: CASSEWAGGGTDTQYF. The CDR3 nucleotides read TGTGCCAGCAGTGAATGGGCGGGAGGCGGCACAGATACGCAGTATTTT.

This clonotype was seen a few times. The CDR3 here is CSALRGMSYEQYF. DNA of the CDR3: TGCAGTGCCCTTCGGGGGATGTCCTACGAGCAGTACTTC. The rearrangement joins TRBV20-1 to TRBJ2-7, with a tentative D call TRBD2 (6 bases). Trimming pared 6 bases from V and 1 base from J, leaving 13 bases between. The CDR3 has 13 amino acids. Germline V gene sequence: CDR1 DFQATT, CDR2 SNEGSKA (reference sequence).

This clonotype was found many times. CDR3 protein: CASSRDYGYEQFF. CDR3 sequence (DNA): TGTGCCAGCTCAAGGGACTATGGCTATGAGCAGTTCTTC. The chain employs TRBV7-3 and TRBJ2-1; 7 bases agree with TRBD2. Germline assignment: CDR1 SGHTA and CDR2 FQGTGA. This CDR3 contains 13 residues. V shed 8 bases, J shed 8 bases, and the junction held 9 bases outside the gene matches.

In its sample, this clonotype was seen many times. This sequence joins TRBV10-3 and TRBJ2-7; D not certain. The V gene lost 3 bases and the J gene lost 2 bases, with 11 bases spanning the gap. This CDR3 region has 14 residues. Germline CDR1 reads ENHRY; CDR2 reads SYGVKD. The CDR3 loop is CAISDRRQTYEQYF. The CDR3 DNA reads as TGTGCCATCAGTGACCGCCGGCAGACCTACGAGCAGTACTTC.

This clonotype was observed at least ten times. V usage is TRBV10-3 and J usage is TRBJ2-3; 8 bases agree with TRBD2. This CDR3 has 13 amino acids. Trimming at V came to 8 bases and at J to 2 bases, leaving 3 bases not matched to a gene. Germline V gene lookup returns CDR1 ENHRY and CDR2 SYGVKD. The CDR3 sequence: CAISAGATDTQYF. In DNA, the CDR3 is TGTGCCATCTCAGCGGGGGCCACAGATACGCAGTATTTT.